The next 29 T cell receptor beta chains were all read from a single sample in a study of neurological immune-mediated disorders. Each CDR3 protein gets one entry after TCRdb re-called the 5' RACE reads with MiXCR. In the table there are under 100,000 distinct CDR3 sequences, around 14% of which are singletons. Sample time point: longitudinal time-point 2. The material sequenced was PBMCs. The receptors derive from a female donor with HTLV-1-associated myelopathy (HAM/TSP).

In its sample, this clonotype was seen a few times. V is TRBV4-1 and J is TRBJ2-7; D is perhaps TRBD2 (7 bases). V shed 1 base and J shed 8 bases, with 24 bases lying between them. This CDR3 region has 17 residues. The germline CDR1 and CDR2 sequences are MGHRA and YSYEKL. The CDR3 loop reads CASSQGYEGGRSGQQYF. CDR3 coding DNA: TGCGCCAGCAGCCAAGGTTACGAGGGGGGGCGTTCAGGGCAGCAGTACTTC.

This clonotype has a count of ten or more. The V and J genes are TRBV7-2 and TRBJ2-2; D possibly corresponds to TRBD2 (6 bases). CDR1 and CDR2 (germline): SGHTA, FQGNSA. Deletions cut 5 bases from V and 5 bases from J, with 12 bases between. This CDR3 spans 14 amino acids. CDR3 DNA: TGTGCCAGCAGCGGGGCGGGGTCGACCGGGGAGCTGTTTTTT. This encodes CASSGAGSTGELFF.

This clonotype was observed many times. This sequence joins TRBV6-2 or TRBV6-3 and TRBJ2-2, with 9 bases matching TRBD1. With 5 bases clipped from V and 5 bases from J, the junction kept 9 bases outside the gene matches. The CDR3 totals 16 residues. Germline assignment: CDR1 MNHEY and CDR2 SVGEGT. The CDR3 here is CASSALGQGKTGELFF. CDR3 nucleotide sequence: TGTGCCAGCAGTGCCCTCGGACAGGGGAAAACCGGGGAGCTGTTTTTT.

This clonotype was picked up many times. The CDR3 loop is CASSLGGSNQPQHF. In DNA form, the CDR3 reads TGTGCCAGCAGTTTAGGGGGTAGCAATCAGCCCCAGCATTTT. The chain is built from TRBV12-3 or TRBV12-4 and TRBJ1-5; D is unclear. V was pared by 1 base and J by 0 bases, with 4 bases between. The CDR3 is 14 residues long.

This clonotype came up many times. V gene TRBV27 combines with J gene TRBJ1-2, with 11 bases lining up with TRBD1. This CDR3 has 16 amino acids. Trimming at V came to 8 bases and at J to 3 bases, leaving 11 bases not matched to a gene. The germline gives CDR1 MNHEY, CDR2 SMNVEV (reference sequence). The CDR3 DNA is TGTGCCAGCCGACCCTTTGGACAGGGGGCGGACTATGGCTACACCTTC. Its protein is CASRPFGQGADYGYTF.

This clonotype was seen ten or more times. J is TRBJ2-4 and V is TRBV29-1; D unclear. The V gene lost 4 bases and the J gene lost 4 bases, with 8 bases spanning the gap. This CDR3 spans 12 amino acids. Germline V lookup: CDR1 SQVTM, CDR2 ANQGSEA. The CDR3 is CSVAFGKNIQYF. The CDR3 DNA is TGCAGCGTTGCGTTTGGGAAAAACATTCAGTACTTC.

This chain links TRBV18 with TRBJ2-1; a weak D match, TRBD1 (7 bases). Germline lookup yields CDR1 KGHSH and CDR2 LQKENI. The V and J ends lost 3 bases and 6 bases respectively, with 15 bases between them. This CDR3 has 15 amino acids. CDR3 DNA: TGTGCCAGCTCACCGGAGGGGGCCCCCCTCAATGAGCAGTTCTTC. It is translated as CASSPEGAPLNEQFF.

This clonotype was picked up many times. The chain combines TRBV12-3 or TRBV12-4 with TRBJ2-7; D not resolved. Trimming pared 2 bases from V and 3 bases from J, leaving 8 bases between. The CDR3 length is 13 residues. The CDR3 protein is CASSLHGNYEQYF. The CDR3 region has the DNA TGTGCCAGCAGTTTACACGGAAACTACGAGCAGTACTTC.

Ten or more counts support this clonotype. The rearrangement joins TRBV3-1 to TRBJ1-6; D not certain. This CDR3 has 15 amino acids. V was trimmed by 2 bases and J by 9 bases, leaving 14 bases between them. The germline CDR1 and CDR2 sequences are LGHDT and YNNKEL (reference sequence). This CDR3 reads CASSQRSGLGSPLHF. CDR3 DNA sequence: TGTGCCAGCAGCCAAAGGAGCGGGCTGGGTTCACCCCTCCACTTT.

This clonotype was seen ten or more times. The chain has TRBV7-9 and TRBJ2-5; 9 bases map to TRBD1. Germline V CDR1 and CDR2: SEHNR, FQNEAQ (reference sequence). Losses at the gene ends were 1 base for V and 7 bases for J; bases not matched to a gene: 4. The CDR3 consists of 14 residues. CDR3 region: CASSLGTGVWTQYF. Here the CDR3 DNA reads TGTGCCAGCAGCTTAGGGACAGGGGTATGGACCCAGTACTTC.

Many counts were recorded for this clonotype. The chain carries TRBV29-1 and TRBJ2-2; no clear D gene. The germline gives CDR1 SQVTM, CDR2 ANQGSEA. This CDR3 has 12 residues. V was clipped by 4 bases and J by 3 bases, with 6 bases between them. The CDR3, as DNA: TGCAGCGTTGTCCGAGACACCGGGGAGCTGTTTTTT. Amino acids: CSVVRDTGELFF.

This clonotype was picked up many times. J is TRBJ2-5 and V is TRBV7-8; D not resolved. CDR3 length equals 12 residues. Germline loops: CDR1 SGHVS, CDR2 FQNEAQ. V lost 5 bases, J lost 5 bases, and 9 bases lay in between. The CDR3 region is CASSPHRETQYF. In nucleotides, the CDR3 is TGTGCCAGCAGCCCTCATAGGGAGACCCAGTACTTC.

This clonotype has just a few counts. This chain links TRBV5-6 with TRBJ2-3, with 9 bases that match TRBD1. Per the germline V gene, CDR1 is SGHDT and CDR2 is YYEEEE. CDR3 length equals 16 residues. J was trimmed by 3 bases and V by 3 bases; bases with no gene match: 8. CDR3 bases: TGTGCCAGCAGCTCCCCTGGGACAGGGTGGACAGATACGCAGTATTTT. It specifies CASSSPGTGWTDTQYF.

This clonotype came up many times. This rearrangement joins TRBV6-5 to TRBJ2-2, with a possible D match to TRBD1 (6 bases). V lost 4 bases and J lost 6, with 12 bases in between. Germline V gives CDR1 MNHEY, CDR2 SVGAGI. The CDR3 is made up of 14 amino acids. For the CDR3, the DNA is TGTGCCAGCAGTTTCTTGACAGGCCCCGGGGAGCTGTTTTTT. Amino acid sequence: CASSFLTGPGELFF.

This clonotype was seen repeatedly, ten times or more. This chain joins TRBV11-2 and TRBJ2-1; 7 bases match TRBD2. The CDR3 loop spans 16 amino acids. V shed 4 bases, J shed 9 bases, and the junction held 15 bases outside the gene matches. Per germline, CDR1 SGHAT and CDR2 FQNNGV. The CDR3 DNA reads TGTGCCAGCAGCTCCTCTTCTCGGGGACTAAGGGGTGAGCAGTTCTTC. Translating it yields CASSSSSRGLRGEQFF.

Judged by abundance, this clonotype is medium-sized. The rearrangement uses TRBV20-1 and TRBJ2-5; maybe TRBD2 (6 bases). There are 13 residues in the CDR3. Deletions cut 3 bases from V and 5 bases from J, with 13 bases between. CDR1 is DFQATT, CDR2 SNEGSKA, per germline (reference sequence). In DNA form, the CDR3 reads TGCAGTGCTAGTTCTCCGGGGGTTGAGACCCAGTACTTC. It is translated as CSASSPGVETQYF.

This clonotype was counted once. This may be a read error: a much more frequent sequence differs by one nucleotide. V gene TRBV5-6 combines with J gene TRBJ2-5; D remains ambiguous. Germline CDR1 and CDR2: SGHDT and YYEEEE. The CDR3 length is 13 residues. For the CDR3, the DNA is TGTACCAGCAGCTTGCTTCTCCAAGAGACCCAGTACTTC. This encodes CTSSLLLQETQYF.

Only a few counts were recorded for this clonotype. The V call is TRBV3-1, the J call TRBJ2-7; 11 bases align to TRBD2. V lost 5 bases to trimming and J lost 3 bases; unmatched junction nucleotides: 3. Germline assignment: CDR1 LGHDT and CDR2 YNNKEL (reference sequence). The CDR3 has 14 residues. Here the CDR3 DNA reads TGTGCCAGCAGCGGGACTAGCGGTGGCTACGAGCAGTACTTC. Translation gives CASSGTSGGYEQYF.

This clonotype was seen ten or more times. CDR3 nucleotides: TGTGCCAGCAGCCAAGTCCAACAAACGGGGGGGCGAAGCTCCTACAATGAGCAGTTCTTC. Its protein product is CASSQVQQTGGRSSYNEQFF. V gene TRBV4-2 combines with J gene TRBJ2-1; 8 nucleotides line up with TRBD2. Germline lookup yields CDR1 LGHNA and CDR2 YNFKEQ. Losses at the gene ends were 1 base for V and 0 bases for J; bases not matched to a gene: 14. The CDR3 extends over 20 amino acids.

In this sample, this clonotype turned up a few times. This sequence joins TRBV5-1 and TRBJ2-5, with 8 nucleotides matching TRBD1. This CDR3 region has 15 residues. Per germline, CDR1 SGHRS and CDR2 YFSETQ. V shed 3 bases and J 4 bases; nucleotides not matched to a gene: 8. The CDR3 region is CASSSAGGPLETQYF. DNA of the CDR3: TGCGCCAGCAGCTCAGCAGGGGGCCCGTTAGAGACCCAGTACTTC.

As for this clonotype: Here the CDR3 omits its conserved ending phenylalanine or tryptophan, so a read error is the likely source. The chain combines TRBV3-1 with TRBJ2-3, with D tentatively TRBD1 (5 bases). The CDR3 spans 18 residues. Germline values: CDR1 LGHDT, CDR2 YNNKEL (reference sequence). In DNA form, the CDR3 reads TGTGCCAGCAGCCAAGCCGTGGGGCCGACAGCTTACACATATACGCAGTATGTT. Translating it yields CASSQAVGPTAYTYTQYV.

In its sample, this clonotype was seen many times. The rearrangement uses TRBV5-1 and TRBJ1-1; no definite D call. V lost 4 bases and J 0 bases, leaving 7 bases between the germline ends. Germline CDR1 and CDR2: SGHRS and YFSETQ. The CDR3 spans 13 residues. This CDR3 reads CASSLNLNTEAFF. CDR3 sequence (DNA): TGCGCCAGCAGCCTGAACCTGAACACTGAAGCTTTCTTT.

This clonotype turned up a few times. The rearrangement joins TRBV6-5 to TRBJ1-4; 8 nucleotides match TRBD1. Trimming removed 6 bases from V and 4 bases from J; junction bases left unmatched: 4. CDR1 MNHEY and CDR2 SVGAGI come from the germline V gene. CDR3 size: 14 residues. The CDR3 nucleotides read TGTGCCAGCAGGAGCGACAGGGGTAATGAAAAACTGTTTTTT. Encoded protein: CASRSDRGNEKLFF.

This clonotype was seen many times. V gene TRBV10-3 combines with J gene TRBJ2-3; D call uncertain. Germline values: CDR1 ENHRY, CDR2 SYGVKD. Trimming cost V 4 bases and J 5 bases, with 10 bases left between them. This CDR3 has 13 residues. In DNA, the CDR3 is TGTGCCATCAGTGTAGCCACACAAGATACGCAGTATTTT. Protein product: CAISVATQDTQYF.

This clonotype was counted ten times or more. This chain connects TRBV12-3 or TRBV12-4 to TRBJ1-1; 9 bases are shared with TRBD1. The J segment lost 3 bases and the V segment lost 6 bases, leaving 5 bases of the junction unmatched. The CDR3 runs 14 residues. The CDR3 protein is CASRIRDRDTEAFF. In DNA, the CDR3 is TGTGCCAGCAGAATCAGGGACAGGGACACTGAAGCTTTCTTT.

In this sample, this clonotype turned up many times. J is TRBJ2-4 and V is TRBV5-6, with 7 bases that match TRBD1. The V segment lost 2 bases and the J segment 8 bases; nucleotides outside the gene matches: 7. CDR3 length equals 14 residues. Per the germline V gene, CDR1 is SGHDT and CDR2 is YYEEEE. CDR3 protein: CASSLQGFIYIQYF. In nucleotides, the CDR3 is TGTGCCAGCAGCTTACAGGGGTTTATCTACATTCAGTACTTC.

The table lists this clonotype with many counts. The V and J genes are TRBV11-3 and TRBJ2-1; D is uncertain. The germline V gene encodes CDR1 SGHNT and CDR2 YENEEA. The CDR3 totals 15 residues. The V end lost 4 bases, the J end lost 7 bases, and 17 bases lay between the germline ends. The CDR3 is CASSSDAAPGNEQFF. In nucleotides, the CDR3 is TGTGCCAGCAGCTCAGATGCAGCCCCTGGGAATGAGCAGTTCTTC.

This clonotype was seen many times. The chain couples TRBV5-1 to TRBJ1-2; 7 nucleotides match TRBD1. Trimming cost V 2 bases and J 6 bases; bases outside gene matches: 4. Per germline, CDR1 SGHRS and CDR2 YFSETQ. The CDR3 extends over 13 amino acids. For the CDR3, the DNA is TGCGCCAGCAGCTTACGAACAGGGGATGGCTACACCTTC. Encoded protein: CASSLRTGDGYTF.

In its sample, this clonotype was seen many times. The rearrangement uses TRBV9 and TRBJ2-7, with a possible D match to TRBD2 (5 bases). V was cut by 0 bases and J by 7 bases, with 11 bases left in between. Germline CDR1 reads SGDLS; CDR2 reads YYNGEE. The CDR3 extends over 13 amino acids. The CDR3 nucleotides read TGTGCCAGCAGCGTAGTTGAGGGCGGTGAGCAGTACTTC. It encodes CASSVVEGGEQYF.